In its sample, the clone carrying this T cell receptor beta chain was seen once. The data are from a study of blood T cell repertoires in COVID-19. Study overall: Spain, Italy and the United States supplied samples that represented acute and convalescent COVID-19. From T cells, B-cell-depleted T cells, or PBMCs came the material, which was cDNA or gDNA.

Germline loops: CDR1 ENHRY, CDR2 SYGVKD. V shed 9 bases and J shed 0 bases, with 11 bases lying between them. The CDR3 has 13 residues. Original data processing: For nucleated cells, counts were estimated from reference gene primer amplification. The assay was immunoSEQ multiplex PCR, and TCRdb's table has in-frame clones only and misses some. That table furnishes V, J and clone size, whereas the DNA furnished D and trimming. The data hold around 200,000 clones, with about 90% observed a single time. The chain carries TRBV10-3 and TRBJ1-1; no definite D call. This TCR was recovered from a man between 18 and 29 years old with active or convalescent COVID-19. The sample comprised peripheral blood. For the CDR3, the DNA is TGTGCCATTAGACCCGACATGAACACTGAAGCTTTCTTT. The encoded protein is CAIRPDMNTEAFF.